The 10 T cell receptor beta chains listed next were all sequenced from one sample in a study of T cell responses to AZD1222 COVID-19 vaccine. Produced via immunoSEQ multiplex PCR; TCRdb's table is partial and in-frame only. Of about 150,000 clones in the sample, 94% were seen once. The sequences come from peripheral blood, collected on day 0 of AZD1222 vaccination. The receptors originated from an adult in good health.

The CDR3 DNA follows: TGTGCCAGCAGCAGGGGCCGCAGTCAGCCCCAGCATTTT. Encoded protein: CASSRGRSQPQHF. This chain links TRBV11-1 with TRBJ1-5; possible D gene TRBD1, 5 bases. The V gene lost 5 bases and the J gene lost 6 bases, with 11 bases spanning the gap. This CDR3 comprises 13 residues. Germline-derived CDR1 and CDR2 are SGHAT and FQDESV (reference sequence).

The V gene is TRBV11-1, the J gene TRBJ2-5; TRBD2 matches 7 bases. Losses at the gene ends were 0 bases for V and 2 bases for J; bases not matched to a gene: 0. Germline V gene data show CDR1 as SGHAT and CDR2 as FQDESV (reference sequence). The CDR3 spans 14 residues. The CDR3 DNA reads as TGTGCCAGCAGCTTAGCCGGGGGGCAAGAGACCCAGTACTTC. Its translation is CASSLAGGQETQYF.

The V gene is TRBV5-1, the J gene TRBJ2-5, with D unresolved. V was trimmed by 4 bases and J by 1 base, leaving 5 bases between them. The germline V gene encodes CDR1 SGHRS and CDR2 YFSETQ. This CDR3 spans 12 amino acids. The DNA of the CDR3 is TGCGCCAGCAGCGAATTCCAAGAGACCCAGTACTTC. Protein sequence: CASSEFQETQYF.

In DNA, the CDR3 is TGTGCCAGTAGCGCCACTAGGGACATTCAGTACTTC. This sequence encodes CASSATRDIQYF. V is TRBV19 and J is TRBJ2-4; D may be TRBD2 (5 bases). The V end lost 6 bases, the J end lost 8 bases, and 11 bases lay between the germline ends. Looked up from germline, CDR1 is LNHDA and CDR2 is SQIVND (reference sequence). The CDR3 length is 12 residues.

This sequence joins TRBV27 and TRBJ1-1; 9 nucleotides line up with TRBD1. The CDR3 is 14 amino acids. The ends lost 4 bases at V and 1 base at J; junction bases unmatched: 1. Germline lookup yields CDR1 MNHEY and CDR2 SMNVEV (reference sequence). In DNA, the CDR3 is TGTGCCAGCAGTTGGACAGGGGAGAACACTGAAGCTTTCTTT. This codes for CASSWTGENTEAFF.

The J gene is TRBJ2-1, the V gene TRBV6-2 or TRBV6-3, with 7 bases aligning to TRBD1. Germline V gene data show CDR1 as MNHEY and CDR2 as SVGEGT. J was trimmed by 6 bases and V by 5 bases; bases with no gene match: 10. This CDR3 spans 15 amino acids. CDR3: CASSLRDRDSNEQFF. The CDR3, as DNA: TGTGCCAGCAGTCTCCGGGACAGAGATTCCAATGAGCAGTTCTTC.

The J gene is TRBJ1-2, the V gene TRBV7-9, with D possibly TRBD1 on 5 matching bases. The CDR3 totals 15 residues. Germline V gene lookup returns CDR1 SEHNR and CDR2 FQNEAQ (reference sequence). Trimming shortened V by 1 base and J by 0 bases, and 9 bases separated the two germline ends. The CDR3 region has the DNA TGTGCCAGCAGCTTAGAGGGGAATCCTAACTATGGCTACACCTTC. This codes for CASSLEGNPNYGYTF.

The V call is TRBV19, the J call TRBJ2-5, with 11 bases identical to TRBD2. Germline assignment: CDR1 LNHDA and CDR2 SQIVND (reference sequence). The junction had 8 bases not matched to a gene; V was cut back by 1 base and J by 4 bases. The CDR3 sequence is 17 residues long. The CDR3 DNA is TGTGCCAGTAGTATAGGCCGACTAGCGGGGTCGGCAGAGACCCAGTACTTC. Translated, it gives CASSIGRLAGSAETQYF.

The V call is TRBV19, the J call TRBJ2-1; 9 nucleotides agree with TRBD2. Trimming took 5 bases from V and 1 from J; bases not matched to a gene: 3. Germline V gene lookup returns CDR1 LNHDA and CDR2 SQIVND (reference sequence). This CDR3 is built from 15 residues. CDR3 in DNA: TGTGCCAGTAGTGTAAGCGGGAGGTCCTACAATGAGCAGTTCTTC. Translation gives CASSVSGRSYNEQFF.

This clone was recorded once. This chain uses TRBV27 with TRBJ1-2; 11 nucleotides agree with TRBD1. CDR1 and CDR2 from the germline V gene are MNHEY and SMNVEV (reference sequence). This CDR3 is 13 amino acids long. V gave up 5 bases and J gave up 6 bases; unmatched junction bases: 2. CDR3 region: CASSRDRGNGYTF. CDR3 in DNA: TGTGCCAGCAGTCGGGACAGGGGGAATGGCTACACCTTC.